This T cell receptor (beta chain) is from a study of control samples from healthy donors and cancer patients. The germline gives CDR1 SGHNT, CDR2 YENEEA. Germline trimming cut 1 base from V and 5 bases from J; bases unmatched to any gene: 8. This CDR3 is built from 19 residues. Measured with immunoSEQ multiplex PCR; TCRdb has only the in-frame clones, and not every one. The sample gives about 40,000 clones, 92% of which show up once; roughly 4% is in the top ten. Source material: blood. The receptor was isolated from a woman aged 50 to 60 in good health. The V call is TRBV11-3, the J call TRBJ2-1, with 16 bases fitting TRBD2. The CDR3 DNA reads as TGTGCCAGCAGCTTAGCCGGGACTAGCGGGGGGGCTTCGCACAATGAGCAGTTCTTC. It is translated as CASSLAGTSGGASHNEQFF. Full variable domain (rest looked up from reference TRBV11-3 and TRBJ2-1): EAGVVQSPRYKIIEKKQPVAFWCNPISGHNTLYWYLQNLGQGPELLIRYENEEAVDDSQLPKDRFSAERLKGVDSTLKIQPAELGDSAVYLCASSLAGTSGGASHNEQFFGPGTRLTVL.